This T cell receptor (beta chain) was captured in a study of T-cell reconstitution after alpha-beta-depleted transplantation in children (dated by TCRdb to the mid-2010s). For the wider study: Using TCR repertoire profiling, the study followed T-cell immune reconstitution in a quantitative way in children after TCRalphabeta/CD19-depleted allogeneic hematopoietic cell transplantation.

The library was produced with PCR. Sequencer: Illumina HiSeq 2500. TCR library preparation used molecular barcoding, with unique molecular identifiers applied to normalize quantification of the TCRbeta repertoire. Using fastp trimming at Q25 and MiXCR clonotype assembly, TCRdb reanalyzed the public sequencing data and kept in-frame beta chains. Rows matching on CDR3 protein sequence are summarized as one entry with the most common DNA and genes. The sample records about 400,000 distinct CDR3 sequences, about 20% of which are singletons. 3.8% of the sample goes to the ten largest clones. On this clonotype: Its antigen target is currently unknown. No base-level quality is on record; no much larger clone is a single base apart.

The germline V gene (reference sequence) gives CDR1 as MNHEY and CDR2 as SMNVEV. V is reduced by 3 bases and J by 3 bases, leaving a spacing of 12 bases between them. From its cysteine to its phenylalanine, the CDR3 spans 14 amino acids. Only CDR3 DNA is held: 42 bases, read in frame from base 1. This sequence originates from a human donor who donated a stem cell graft to a child with acute myeloid leukemia. The sequencing used PBMCs from the stem cell graft donor, collected from the stem cell graft. The chain links TRBV27 with TRBJ2-7; the D gene is perhaps TRBD2, on 6 matching bases. The DNA is as follows: TGTGCCAGCAGTTTGGGCGGGACTTACTACGAGCAGTACTTC. This translates into CASSLGGTYYEQYF.